The sequence of this TCR beta chain was determined in a study of blood T cell repertoires in COVID-19. This clone was observed a few times. Libraries were prepared by immunoSEQ multiplex PCR; TCRdb keeps only in-frame clonotypes and omits some of them. Found here are fewer than 250,000 clones, around 83% of them singletons; the top ten hold less than 3%. The CDR3 covers 16 residues. The V gene's germline CDR1 is SGHDN and CDR2 FVKESK. V gave up 6 bases and J gave up 4 bases; unmatched junction bases: 12. The sequencing input was peripheral blood. This chain connects TRBV14 to TRBJ1-3; the match to TRBD1 covers 7 bases. The TCR sequence derives from a man aged 50 to 60 with active or convalescent COVID-19. The chain's CDR3 is CASSSRQGVRGNTIYF. The CDR3 region has the DNA TGTGCCAGCAGTTCGCGCCAGGGGGTACGGGGAAACACCATATATTTT.